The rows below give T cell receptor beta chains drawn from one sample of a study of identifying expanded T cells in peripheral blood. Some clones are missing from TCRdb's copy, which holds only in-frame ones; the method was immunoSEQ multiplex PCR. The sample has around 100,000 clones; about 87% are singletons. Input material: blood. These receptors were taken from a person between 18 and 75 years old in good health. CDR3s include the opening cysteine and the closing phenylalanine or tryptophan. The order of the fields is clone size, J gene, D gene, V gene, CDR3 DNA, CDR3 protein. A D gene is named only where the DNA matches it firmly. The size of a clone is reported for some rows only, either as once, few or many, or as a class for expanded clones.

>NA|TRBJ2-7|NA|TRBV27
TGTGCCAGCAGCCCCCGGCGAGGGGGGCACGAGCAGTACTTC
CASSPRRGGHEQYF
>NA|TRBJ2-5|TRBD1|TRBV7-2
TGTGCCAGCAGGAGACAGGGCCCCCGGGAGACCCAGTACTTC
CASRRQGPRETQYF
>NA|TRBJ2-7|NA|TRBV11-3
TGTGCCAGCAGCTTTGCCAGCACCTACGAGCAGTACTTC
CASSFASTYEQYF
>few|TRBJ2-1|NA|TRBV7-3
TGTGCCAGCAGCGTTATTGGGTCAGGCGCCTACAATGAGCAGTTCTTC
CASSVIGSGAYNEQFF
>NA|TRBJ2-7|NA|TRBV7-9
TGTGCCAGCAGCCCAAGACCGGGAATCTACGAGCAGTACTTC
CASSPRPGIYEQYF
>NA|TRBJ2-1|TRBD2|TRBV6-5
TGTGCCAGCAGTCAACTAGCGGGAGTGGCTAATGAGCAGTTCTTC
CASSQLAGVANEQFF
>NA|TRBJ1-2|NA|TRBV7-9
TGTGCCAGCTCTCCAAGTAACTATGGCTACACCTTC
CASSPSNYGYTF
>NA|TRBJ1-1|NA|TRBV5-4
TGTGCCAGCAGTTGGGGGAACAGGGACACTGAAGCTTTCTTT
CASSWGNRDTEAFF
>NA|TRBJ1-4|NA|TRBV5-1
TGCGCCAGCAGCTTGAGTTCAACTAATGAAAAACTGTTTTTT
CASSLSSTNEKLFF
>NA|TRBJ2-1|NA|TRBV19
TGTGCCAGTAGCCCCCTAGTACCCGGACGACACTACAATGAGCAGTTCTTC
CASSPLVPGRHYNEQFF